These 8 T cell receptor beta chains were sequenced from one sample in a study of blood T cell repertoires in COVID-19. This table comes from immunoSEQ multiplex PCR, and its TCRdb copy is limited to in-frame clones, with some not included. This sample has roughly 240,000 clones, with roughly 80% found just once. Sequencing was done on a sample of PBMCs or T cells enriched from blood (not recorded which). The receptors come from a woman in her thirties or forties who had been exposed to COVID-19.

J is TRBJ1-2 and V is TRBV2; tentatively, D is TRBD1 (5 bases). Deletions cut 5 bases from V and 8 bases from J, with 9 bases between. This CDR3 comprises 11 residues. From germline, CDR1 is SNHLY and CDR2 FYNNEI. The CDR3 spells CASSPTGGYTF. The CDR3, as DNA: TGTGCCAGCAGTCCTACAGGCGGCTACACCTTC.

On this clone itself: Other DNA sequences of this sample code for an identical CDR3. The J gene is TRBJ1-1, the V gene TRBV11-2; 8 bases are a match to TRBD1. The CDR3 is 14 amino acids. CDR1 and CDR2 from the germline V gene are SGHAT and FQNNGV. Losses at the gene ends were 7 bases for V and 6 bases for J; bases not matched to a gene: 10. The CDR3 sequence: CASTETGVRPEAFF. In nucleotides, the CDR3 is TGTGCCAGCACCGAGACAGGGGTGAGACCTGAAGCTTTCTTT.

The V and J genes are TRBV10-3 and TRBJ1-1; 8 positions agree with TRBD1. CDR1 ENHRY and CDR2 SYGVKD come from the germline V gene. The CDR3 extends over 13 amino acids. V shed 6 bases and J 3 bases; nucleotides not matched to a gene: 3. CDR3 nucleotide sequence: TGTGCCATCAGAGGACAGGGTGACACTGAAGCTTTCTTT. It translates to CAIRGQGDTEAFF.

The CDR3 DNA follows: TGTGCCAGCAGCCTCCCGACTAGCGGGGGGGCGGGTAAGACCCAGTACTTC. Protein sequence: CASSLPTSGGAGKTQYF. The chain joins TRBV5-4 to TRBJ2-5; 14 bases line up with TRBD2. Germline V gene data show CDR1 as SGHNT and CDR2 as YYREEE (reference sequence). Trimming removed 4 bases from V and 6 bases from J; junction bases left unmatched: 11. The CDR3 extends over 17 amino acids.

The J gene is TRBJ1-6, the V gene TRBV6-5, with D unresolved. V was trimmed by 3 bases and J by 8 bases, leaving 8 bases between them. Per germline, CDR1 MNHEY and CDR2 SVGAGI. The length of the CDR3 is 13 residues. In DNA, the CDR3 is TGTGCCAGCAGTTATGGGAGGGATTCACCCCTCCACTTT. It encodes CASSYGRDSPLHF.

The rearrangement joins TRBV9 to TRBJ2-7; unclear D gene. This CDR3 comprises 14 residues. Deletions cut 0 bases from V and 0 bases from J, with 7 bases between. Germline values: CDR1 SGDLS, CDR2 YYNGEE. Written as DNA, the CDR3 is TGTGCCAGCAGCGTAGATTCATTCTCCTACGAGCAGTACTTC. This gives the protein CASSVDSFSYEQYF.

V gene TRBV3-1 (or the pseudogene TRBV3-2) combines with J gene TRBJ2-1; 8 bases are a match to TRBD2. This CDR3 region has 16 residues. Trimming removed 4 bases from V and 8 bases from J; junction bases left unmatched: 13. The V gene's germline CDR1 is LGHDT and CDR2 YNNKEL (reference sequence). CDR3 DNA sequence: TGTGCCAGCAGCCCGGGACTAGGACTAAACTGGGATGAGCAGTTCTTC. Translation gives CASSPGLGLNWDEQFF.

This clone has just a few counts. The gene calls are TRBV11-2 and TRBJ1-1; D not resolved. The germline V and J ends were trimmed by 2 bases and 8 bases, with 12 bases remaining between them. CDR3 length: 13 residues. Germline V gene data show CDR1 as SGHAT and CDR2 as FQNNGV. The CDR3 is CASSLTAGLEAFF. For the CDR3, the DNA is TGTGCCAGCAGCTTAACCGCGGGTTTGGAAGCTTTCTTT.